This TCR beta chain was sequenced during a study of graft-versus-host responses after intestinal transplantation. Study in general: Among the recipients, all got anti-thymocyte globulin induction and then tacrolimus and steroids for approximately 3 years.

There are 16 residues in the CDR3. Germline V gene sequence: CDR1 SNHLY, CDR2 FYNNEI. V lost 7 bases and J 1 base, leaving 20 bases between the germline ends. TCRdb keeps only in-frame clones here, not all; method: immunoSEQ multiplex PCR. The profile shows about 85,000 clones, 91% of them singletons. On this clone itself: Its target is unknown.

This receptor was obtained from a human donor who was the organ donor for an intestinal transplant. Sequencing was performed on unstimulated CD8+ T cells sorted from spleen or lymph node cells, taken before transplant. The genes are TRBV2 and TRBJ2-7; D is perhaps TRBD1 (6 bases). The CDR3 DNA reads TGTGCCAGCACCGGAATCCCCCACAGGGCATCCTACGAGCAGTACTTC. This translates into CASTGIPHRASYEQYF.